A selection of T cell receptor beta chains follows, all from one sample in a study of blood T cell repertoires in COVID-19. This table comes from immunoSEQ multiplex PCR, and its TCRdb copy is limited to in-frame clones, with some not included. The sample carries roughly 200,000 clones, approximately 90% recorded once. Sequencing input: PBMCs or T cells enriched from blood (not recorded which). The source of these receptors is a middle-aged woman with acute COVID-19. The CDR3 runs from the conserved cysteine through the conserved F or W. D genes are given only for firm matches. Rows give clone size only sometimes, using once, few, many, or a class for an expanded clone.

-	TRBV4-3	TRBD1	TRBJ1-2	CASSQSGTGGTYGYTF	TGCGCCAGCAGCCAAAGTGGGACAGGGGGCACCTATGGCTACACCTTC
-	TRBV9	-	TRBJ1-1	CASSDGMNTEAFF	TGTGCCAGCAGCGACGGGATGAACACTGAAGCTTTCTTT
-	TRBV27	-	TRBJ1-5	CASRYSRARGLLSNQPQHF	TGTGCCAGCAGATACTCCAGGGCCCGTGGGTTACTTAGCAATCAGCCCCAGCATTTT
once	TRBV24-1	TRBD1	TRBJ2-3	CATSDHRGSTDTQYF	TGTGCCACCAGTGACCACAGGGGATCTACAGATACGCAGTATTTT
-	TRBV6-1	TRBD2	TRBJ2-5	CASSPLGGGTETQYF	TGTGCCAGCAGTCCCCTCGGGGGGGGGACGGAGACCCAGTACTTC
few	TRBV9	-	TRBJ1-4	CASSVQGKPNEKLFF	TGTGCCAGCAGCGTCCAGGGGAAACCTAATGAAAAACTGTTTTTT
-	TRBV2	-	TRBJ1-2	CASSEEPGGYGYTF	TGTGCCAGCAGTGAGGAACCGGGAGGCTATGGCTACACCTTC
-	TRBV7-9	TRBD1	TRBJ1-1	CASSLATGRNTEAFF	TGTGCCAGCAGCTTGGCGACAGGGAGGAACACTGAAGCTTTCTTT
-	TRBV6-5	TRBD1	TRBJ1-6	CASTRTGDFSPLHF	TGTGCCAGCACCCGGACAGGGGACTTTTCACCCCTCCACTTT
-	TRBV29-1	-	TRBJ1-4	CSVPTGEKLFF	TGCAGCGTTCCTACAGGGGAAAAACTGTTTTTT
-	TRBV9	-	TRBJ1-2	CASSPHRDGYGYTF	TGTGCCAGCAGCCCTCACAGGGACGGCTATGGCTACACCTTC
few	TRBV5-1	-	TRBJ1-3	CASSFQQGGGNTIYF	TGCGCCAGCAGCTTCCAGCAGGGAGGAGGAAACACCATATATTTT
-	TRBV6-4	TRBD2	TRBJ2-1	CASSLAGSGNEQFF	TGTGCCAGCAGTCTAGCGGGGTCGGGCAATGAGCAGTTCTTC
-	TRBV29-1	TRBD1	TRBJ2-3	CSVVVLISGQWADTQYF	TGCAGCGTTGTGGTTTTAATTTCGGGACAGTGGGCAGATACGCAGTATTTT
-	TRBV5-1	TRBD1	TRBJ1-2	CASSLGTGELFVYTF	TGCGCCAGCAGCCTGGGGACAGGGGAGCTGTTCGTGTACACCTTC
-	TRBV6-4	TRBD1	TRBJ1-3	CASRHRGSASGNTIYF	TGTGCCAGCAGACACAGGGGAAGTGCCTCTGGAAACACCATATATTTT
-	TRBV7-3	TRBD1	TRBJ2-1	CASSLGTGMNNEQFF	TGTGCCAGCAGCTTAGGGACAGGGATGAACAATGAGCAGTTCTTC
-	TRBV7-2	TRBD1	TRBJ1-1	CASSLEGAMNTEAFF	TGTGCCAGCAGCTTAGAGGGGGCTATGAACACTGAAGCTTTCTTT
-	TRBV19	TRBD1	TRBJ1-1	CASTLVPGGVITEAFF	TGTGCCAGTACCTTAGTCCCAGGGGGAGTAATCACTGAAGCTTTCTTT
-	TRBV28	TRBD1	TRBJ1-4	CASSLPGGEKLFF	TGTGCCAGCAGTTTGCCAGGGGGAGAAAAACTGTTTTTT
-	TRBV6-1	TRBD1	TRBJ1-4	CASSEGSGTGGEKLFF	TGTGCCAGCAGTGAAGGTTCAGGGACAGGGGGCGAAAAACTGTTTTTT
-	TRBV5-1	-	TRBJ2-3	CASTGGADTQYF	TGCGCCAGCACTGGGGGCGCAGATACGCAGTATTTT
-	TRBV5-8	TRBD1	TRBJ1-5	CASSLTGQGGILSNQPQHF	TGTGCCAGCAGCTTAACCGGACAGGGGGGGATCCTTAGCAATCAGCCCCAGCATTTT
-	TRBV6-1	-	TRBJ1-2	CASSEDSYGYTF	TGTGCCAGCAGTGAAGATAGTTATGGCTACACCTTC
-	TRBV5-4	-	TRBJ1-5	CASSLEPGNQPQHF	TGTGCCAGCAGCTTGGAACCGGGCAATCAGCCCCAGCATTTT
-	TRBV7-8	-	TRBJ2-4	CASSLEVQGSLSAKNIQYF	TGTGCCAGCAGCTTAGAGGTGCAGGGGTCCTTGTCAGCCAAAAACATTCAGTACTTC
-	TRBV12-3/TRBV12-4	-	TRBJ2-1	CASSAPGLPKFF	TGTGCCAGCAGTGCACCGGGACTCCCAAAGTTCTTC
-	TRBV5-4	TRBD1	TRBJ2-2	CASSFGTGGFTGELFF	TGTGCCAGCAGCTTCGGAACAGGGGGTTTCACCGGGGAGCTGTTTTTT
-	TRBV7-2	TRBD1	TRBJ1-1	CASSLSLGQVNTEAFF	TGTGCCAGCAGCTTAAGCCTCGGACAGGTGAACACTGAAGCTTTCTTT
-	TRBV2	-	TRBJ2-1	CASRDSYNEQFF	TGTGCCAGCAGAGACAGCTACAATGAGCAGTTCTTC
-	TRBV24-1	TRBD2	TRBJ2-1	CATSDAGGYNEQFF	TGTGCCACCAGTGACGCGGGGGGGTACAATGAGCAGTTCTTC
-	TRBV19	TRBD1	TRBJ2-4	CASSIGGTVNNIQYF	TGTGCCAGTAGTATAGGGGGGACAGTTAACAACATTCAGTACTTC
once	TRBV19	-	TRBJ1-6	CASSTAGDSPLHF	TGTGCCAGTAGTACCGCAGGGGATTCACCCCTCCACTTT
once	TRBV9	TRBD1	TRBJ2-3	CASSVAVGTGNTQYF	TGTGCCAGCAGCGTAGCTGTCGGGACAGGGAATACGCAGTATTTT
-	TRBV6-2/TRBV6-3	TRBD2	TRBJ2-3	CASSYSGLAGTDTQYF	TGTGCCAGCAGTTATTCCGGACTAGCGGGGACAGATACGCAGTATTTT
-	TRBV7-8	TRBD1	TRBJ1-1	CASSSPGQGMGMNTEAFF	TGTGCCAGCAGCTCGCCGGGACAGGGGATGGGGATGAACACTGAAGCTTTCTTT
-	TRBV29-1	-	TRBJ1-2	CSVEEGGYGYTF	TGCAGCGTGGAGGAGGGAGGATATGGCTACACCTTC
-	TRBV28	-	TRBJ1-6	CASMGAISPLHF	TGTGCCAGCATGGGGGCCATTTCACCCCTCCACTTT
-	TRBV6-5	-	TRBJ2-7	CASTDSFSSYEQYF	TGTGCCAGCACAGACAGTTTTAGCTCCTACGAGCAGTACTTC
-	TRBV19	-	TRBJ1-2	CASAGGYYGYTF	TGTGCCAGCGCGGGGGGGTACTATGGCTACACCTTC
-	TRBV5-4	TRBD1	TRBJ1-2	CASSGRTGVGYTF	TGTGCCAGCAGCGGACGGACAGGGGTCGGCTACACCTTC
-	TRBV5-6	-	TRBJ1-1	CASSRTDGNTEAFF	TGTGCCAGCAGCCGGACAGACGGTAACACTGAAGCTTTCTTT
-	TRBV5-8	TRBD1	TRBJ1-2	CASTPVGTAPGGASYGYTF	TGTGCCAGCACCCCGGTCGGGACAGCACCAGGCGGGGCTAGCTATGGCTACACCTTC
-	TRBV5-8	-	TRBJ1-2	CASSFGAWGGKNYGYTF	TGTGCCAGCAGTTTCGGGGCCTGGGGGGGTAAGAACTATGGCTACACCTTC
once	TRBV5-6	TRBD1	TRBJ2-3	CASSPTGVNTQYF	TGTGCCAGCAGCCCAACAGGGGTAAATACGCAGTATTTT
-	TRBV3-1/TRBV3-2	-	TRBJ1-2	CASSQRPAGYYGYTF	TGTGCCAGCAGCCAGAGGCCTGCGGGCTACTATGGCTACACCTTC
-	TRBV24-1	-	TRBJ1-2	CATSDLPGVGGYTF	TGTGCCACCAGTGATTTGCCCGGCGTCGGGGGCTACACCTTC
once	TRBV12-3/TRBV12-4	-	TRBJ1-2	CASSAPTYYGYTF	TGTGCCAGCAGCGCCCCCACTTACTATGGCTACACCTTC
-	TRBV30	TRBD1	TRBJ1-5	CAWSGQGREPQHF	TGTGCCTGGAGTGGACAGGGTCGGGAGCCCCAGCATTTT
-	TRBV5-1	-	TRBJ2-4	CASSSGENIQYF	TGCGCCAGCAGCTCCGGGGAAAACATTCAGTACTTC
-	TRBV2	TRBD1	TRBJ2-1	CASSPDRGRGNEQFF	TGTGCCAGCAGCCCAGACAGGGGGCGAGGGAATGAGCAGTTCTTC
once	TRBV2	-	TRBJ2-2	CASSELRGNGGELFF	TGTGCCAGCAGTGAACTCCGGGGTAATGGCGGGGAGCTGTTTTTT
-	TRBV18	TRBD2	TRBJ2-1	CASSSLGLAGGPNEQFF	TGTGCCAGCTCATCACTGGGACTAGCGGGGGGGCCCAATGAGCAGTTCTTC
-	TRBV6-2/TRBV6-3	-	TRBJ1-1	CASSYRGRTEAFF	TGTGCCAGCAGTTACAGGGGCCGGACTGAAGCTTTCTTT
-	TRBV5-6	TRBD1	TRBJ1-2	CASRRTGGLYGYTF	TGTGCCAGCAGGAGGACAGGGGGCCTCTATGGCTACACCTTC